The next 30 T cell receptor beta chains were all read from a single sample in a study of T cells after yellow fever vaccination. TCRdb called the 5' RACE reads again in MiXCR, with one record for every CDR3 protein. The table includes some 320,000 distinct CDR3 sequences, around 10% detected once. Sequenced material: CD4+ T cells sorted from PBMCs, taken 45 days after the yellow fever booster vaccination. The receptors stem from a young man who received the YFV17D yellow fever vaccine.

This clonotype was seen a handful of times. This CDR3 is CASSATTGETGELFF. CDR3 nucleotide sequence: TGCGCCAGCAGCGCCACGACAGGGGAGACCGGGGAGCTGTTTTTT. The chain carries TRBV5-1 and TRBJ2-2, with 8 positions matching TRBD1. With 4 bases clipped from V and 5 bases from J, the junction kept 7 bases outside the gene matches. This CDR3 has 15 residues. The germline gives CDR1 SGHRS, CDR2 YFSETQ.

This clonotype was seen a few times. V usage is TRBV28 and J usage is TRBJ1-4; the D is unclear. The V end lost 3 bases, the J end lost 4 bases, and 6 bases lay between the germline ends. This CDR3 region has 13 residues. The germline V gene encodes CDR1 MDHEN and CDR2 SYDVKM. The CDR3 DNA is TGTGCCAGCAGTTTTATAGATAATGAAAAACTGTTTTTT. Protein: CASSFIDNEKLFF. The full variable domain, rest sourced from reference TRBV28 and TRBJ1-4, is DVKVTQSSRYLVKRTGEKVFLECVQDMDHENMFWYRQDPGLGLRLIYFSYDVKMKEKGDIPEGYSVSREKKERFSLILESASTNQTSMYLCASSFIDNEKLFFGSGTQLSVL.

In its sample, this clonotype was seen many times. This rearrangement joins TRBV2 to TRBJ2-2, with 8 bases aligning to TRBD1. CDR1 is SNHLY, CDR2 FYNNEI, per germline. With 6 bases clipped from V and 5 bases from J, the junction kept 8 bases outside the gene matches. This CDR3 comprises 15 residues. The CDR3 reads CASSLDRVKTGELFF. The CDR3 DNA is TGTGCCAGCAGCCTGGACAGGGTAAAAACCGGGGAGCTGTTTTTT.

This clonotype has a handful of counts. The chain employs TRBV6-5 and TRBJ2-4; D is perhaps TRBD1 (5 bases). With 4 bases removed from V and 1 base from J, the gap between germline ends came to 17 bases. The germline V gene encodes CDR1 MNHEY and CDR2 SVGAGI. This CDR3 comprises 17 residues. The CDR3 nucleotides read TGTGCCAGCAGTTCCCAAGGGTCAGGGCGGGCCAAAAACATTCAGTACTTC. Protein product: CASSSQGSGRAKNIQYF.

This rearrangement joins TRBV2 to TRBJ1-4; TRBD1 matches 7 bases. This CDR3 comprises 15 residues. The J segment lost 7 bases and the V segment lost 6 bases, leaving 11 bases of the junction unmatched. Germline V gene lookup returns CDR1 SNHLY and CDR2 FYNNEI. CDR3 sequence (DNA): TGTGCCAGCAGATACCGACAGGGATCCTCTGAAAAACTGTTTTTT. This translates into CASRYRQGSSEKLFF.

V gene TRBV3-1 combines with J gene TRBJ1-3, with no clear D. Trimming left V 1 base short and J 0 bases short, with 7 bases between. The CDR3 spans 15 residues. Germline CDR1 is LGHDT and CDR2 is YNNKEL (reference sequence). CDR3 region: CASSQGTHSGNTIYF. CDR3 sequence (DNA): TGTGCCAGCAGCCAAGGGACTCACTCTGGAAACACCATATATTTT.

The chain employs TRBV12-3 or TRBV12-4 and TRBJ1-5; TRBD1 aligns across 7 bases. The CDR3 has 13 amino acids. Germline trimming cut 6 bases from V and 7 bases from J; bases unmatched to any gene: 6. The CDR3 loop reads CASSKQGWQPQHF. The CDR3 DNA reads TGTGCCAGCAGCAAACAGGGGTGGCAGCCCCAGCATTTT.

The rearrangement uses TRBV11-2 and TRBJ1-2, with unresolved D. CDR3 length: 14 residues. V was pared by 2 bases and J by 5 bases, with 12 bases between. The germline gives CDR1 SGHAT, CDR2 FQNNGV. CDR3 sequence: CASSLSPGMYGYTF. The DNA of the CDR3 is TGTGCCAGCAGCTTATCGCCGGGGATGTATGGCTACACCTTC.

The chain uses TRBV7-3 and TRBJ2-6, with D unclear. The CDR3 is 16 residues long. The ends were cut back, 2 bases at V and 4 bases at J, with 12 bases in the middle. Per the germline V gene, CDR1 is SGHTA and CDR2 is FQGTGA. The DNA of the CDR3 is TGTGCCAGCAGCTTAGGAATATCCCTCGGGGCCAACGTCCTGACTTTC. Protein: CASSLGISLGANVLTF. Full variable domain (missing parts from reference TRBV7-3 and TRBJ2-6): GAGVSQTPSNKVTEKGKYVELRCDPISGHTALYWYRQSLGQGPEFLIYFQGTGAADDSGLPNDRFFAVRPEGSVSTLKIQRTERGDSAVYLCASSLGISLGANVLTFGAGSRLTVL.

This chain connects TRBV20-1 to TRBJ1-1; possibly TRBD1 for D (5 bases). Per germline, CDR1 DFQATT and CDR2 SNEGSKA (reference sequence). The V end lost 3 bases, the J end lost 2 bases, and 10 bases lay between the germline ends. The CDR3 has 13 residues. The CDR3 loop reads CSASDSLNTEAFF. The DNA for the CDR3 is TGCAGTGCTAGTGACAGTTTAAACACTGAAGCTTTCTTT.

The rearrangement uses TRBV11-1 and TRBJ2-7; no definite D call. The V gene lost 2 bases and the J gene lost 4 bases, with 12 bases spanning the gap. Germline CDR1 reads SGHAT; CDR2 reads FQDESV (reference sequence). The CDR3 covers 14 residues. CDR3 amino acids: CASSLLALGYEQYF. CDR3 nucleotides: TGTGCCAGCAGCTTATTGGCCCTGGGGTACGAGCAGTACTTC.

The chain links TRBV4-1 to TRBJ1-5, with a weak D call TRBD1 (6 bases). The CDR3 has 17 residues. From germline, CDR1 is MGHRA and CDR2 YSYEKL. Trimming shortened V by 6 bases and J by 0 bases, and 18 bases separated the two germline ends. The CDR3 DNA follows: TGCGCCAGCAGTCCAGGGGTCCTCCGATATAGCAATCAGCCCCAGCATTTT. Protein: CASSPGVLRYSNQPQHF.

The chain is built from TRBV3-1 and TRBJ1-2; unclear D gene. V shed 0 bases and J shed 3 bases, with 8 bases lying between them. Germline V gives CDR1 LGHDT, CDR2 YNNKEL (reference sequence). The CDR3 spans 14 residues. The CDR3 DNA is TGTGCCAGCAGCCAAGACGCCAAATACTATGGCTACACCTTC. This translates into CASSQDAKYYGYTF.

This clonotype was counted only a few times. V usage is TRBV5-1 and J usage is TRBJ2-3; D is unresolved. The CDR3 spans 14 residues. Germline lookup yields CDR1 SGHRS and CDR2 YFSETQ. V lost 1 base, J lost 0 bases, and 6 bases lay in between. The CDR3 nucleotides are TGCGCCAGCAGCTTGTTTAGTAGCACAGATACGCAGTATTTT. It specifies CASSLFSSTDTQYF.

There are a few counts of this clonotype. The chain couples TRBV19 to TRBJ1-2; D possibly corresponds to TRBD1 (6 bases). The CDR3 extends over 13 amino acids. The V end was cut by 5 bases, the J end by 1 base, with 8 bases between. The germline V gene has CDR1 LNHDA and CDR2 SQIVND (reference sequence). As DNA, the CDR3 is TGTGCCAGTAGTTACAGGGTTAACTATGGCTACACCTTC. Translating gives CASSYRVNYGYTF.

This clonotype was seen a handful of times. In nucleotides, the CDR3 is TGTGCCAGCAGTCCCGGGGAGGGGTGGGGAGAGCAGTACGTC. It encodes CASSPGEGWGEQYV. The gene calls are TRBV6-5 and TRBJ2-7; 7 bases match TRBD2. The CDR3 is made up of 14 amino acids. The V gene's germline CDR1 is MNHEY and CDR2 SVGAGI. V shed 5 bases and J 7 bases; nucleotides not matched to a gene: 11.

This clonotype was counted only a few times. The chain joins TRBV28 to TRBJ1-1; D gene ambiguous. V was pared by 3 bases and J by 4 bases, with 3 bases between. Germline V gene data show CDR1 as MDHEN and CDR2 as SYDVKM. This CDR3 spans 11 amino acids. DNA of the CDR3: TGTGCCAGCAGTTTGCGCACTGAAGCTTTCTTT. This gives the protein CASSLRTEAFF.

This clonotype ranks as medium-sized. The J gene is TRBJ2-2, the V gene TRBV4-2; D gene unclear. Germline loops: CDR1 LGHNA, CDR2 YNFKEQ. Between the trimmed V and J ends, which lost 1 base and 2 bases, there was a span of 8 bases. This CDR3 contains 15 residues. CDR3 nucleotide sequence: TGTGCCAGCAGCCAAGCATCCCGAAACACCGGGGAGCTGTTTTTT. Its translation is CASSQASRNTGELFF.

The chain carries TRBV5-6 and TRBJ2-7, with D uncertain. The CDR3 covers 12 residues. Trimming pared 4 bases from V and 7 bases from J, leaving 12 bases between. The germline V gene has CDR1 SGHDT and CDR2 YYEEEE. The CDR3 DNA follows: TGTGCCAGCAGCGCCAATTTTGGGGAGCAGTACTTC. Translated, it gives CASSANFGEQYF.

The J gene is TRBJ2-1, the V gene TRBV19, with 7 positions matching TRBD1. The junction had 3 bases not matched to a gene; V was cut back by 0 bases and J by 7 bases. Germline assignment: CDR1 LNHDA and CDR2 SQIVND (reference sequence). CDR3 length: 14 amino acids. CDR3 region: CASSIEQGINEQFF. CDR3 sequence (DNA): TGTGCCAGTAGTATAGAACAGGGGATTAATGAGCAGTTCTTC.

This clonotype was seen a handful of times. This chain joins TRBV6-2 or TRBV6-3 and TRBJ1-6, with a tentative D call TRBD1 (5 bases). Trimming cost V 4 bases and J 10 bases, with 14 bases left between them. Germline V gene data show CDR1 as MNHEY and CDR2 as SVGEGT. This CDR3 is 14 amino acids long. Here the CDR3 DNA reads TGTGCCAGCAGTTCCGCCCTGGGGACCTCACCCCTCCACTTT. Its protein product is CASSSALGTSPLHF.

In this sample, this clonotype turned up a few times. V gene TRBV6-2 or TRBV6-3 combines with J gene TRBJ1-5; D is unclear. The CDR3 extends over 14 amino acids. Germline CDR1 and CDR2: MNHEY and SVGEGT. V shed 2 bases and J shed 3 bases, with 8 bases lying between them. The CDR3 sequence: CASSYSSYNQPQHF. CDR3 sequence (DNA): TGTGCCAGCAGTTACAGCAGCTACAATCAGCCCCAGCATTTT.

This clonotype turned up a few times. V gene TRBV2 combines with J gene TRBJ1-6; perhaps TRBD1 as D (5 bases). CDR3 length equals 12 residues. CDR1 is SNHLY, CDR2 FYNNEI, per germline. V lost 6 bases, J lost 13 bases, and 13 bases lay in between. The CDR3 protein is CASSDRGPPLHF. CDR3 bases: TGTGCCAGCAGCGACCGGGGCCCTCCCCTCCACTTT.

This clonotype was picked up a small number of times. The CDR3 is CSARGTGPEAFF. For the CDR3, the DNA is TGCAGTGCTAGAGGGACAGGGCCTGAAGCTTTCTTT. This chain joins TRBV20-1 and TRBJ1-1; 8 nucleotides match TRBD1. Germline CDR1 DFQATT, CDR2 SNEGSKA (reference sequence). The J segment lost 6 bases and the V segment lost 1 base, leaving 1 base of the junction unmatched. The CDR3 totals 12 residues.

At least ten counts were recorded for this clonotype. The chain combines TRBV18 with TRBJ2-2; D remains ambiguous. V dropped 1 base and J dropped 4 bases, with 10 bases sitting between them. The CDR3 length is 15 residues. Germline CDR1 is KGHSH and CDR2 is LQKENI. The CDR3 reads CASSPQEALTGELFF. CDR3 in DNA: TGTGCCAGCTCACCACAGGAAGCACTCACCGGGGAGCTGTTTTTT.

This clonotype has only a few counts. The V and J genes are TRBV6-2 or TRBV6-3 and TRBJ1-1; no clear D. From germline, CDR1 is MNHEY and CDR2 SVGEGT. V was cut by 1 base and J by 1 base, with 10 bases left in between. This CDR3 is built from 15 residues. Here the CDR3 reads CASSYYGRSNTEAFF. Here the CDR3 DNA reads TGTGCCAGCAGTTACTACGGCAGGTCGAACACTGAAGCTTTCTTT.

This chain joins TRBV7-2 and TRBJ2-4; TRBD1 matches 12 bases. The CDR3 runs 19 residues. After removal of 5 bases from V and 0 bases from J, the junction contained 11 bases not matched to a gene. Per the germline V gene, CDR1 is SGHTA and CDR2 is FQGNSA. CDR3 loop: CASSPLPGQGAAAKNIQYF. The CDR3, as DNA: TGTGCCAGCAGCCCCCTTCCGGGACAGGGGGCGGCAGCCAAAAACATTCAGTACTTC.

Only a few counts were recorded for this clonotype. The DNA of the CDR3 is TGTGCCAGCAACCCACAGGGAGGTGAGGGCTACACCTTC. Encoded protein: CASNPQGGEGYTF. The chain links TRBV7-2 to TRBJ1-2, with a possible D match to TRBD1 (6 bases). Germline V CDR1 and CDR2: SGHTA, FQGNSA. CDR3 size: 13 residues. V lost 7 bases to trimming and J lost 8 bases, with 17 bases between them.

This clonotype occurred a few times. This chain links TRBV7-2 with TRBJ2-5, with D possibly being TRBD2 (6 bases). Trimming took 4 bases from V and 1 from J, leaving 10 bases between them. From germline, CDR1 is SGHTA and CDR2 FQGNSA. The CDR3 extends over 14 amino acids. The CDR3 DNA reads as TGTGCCAGCAGCTATGGGACTTTCCAAGAGACCCAGTACTTC. Translating it yields CASSYGTFQETQYF.

This clonotype was observed a few times. The J gene is TRBJ2-5, the V gene TRBV29-1, with D possibly TRBD2 on 5 matching bases. Looked up from germline, CDR1 is SQVTM and CDR2 is ANQGSEA. Trimming stripped 6 bases from V and 5 bases from J, with 10 bases between. The length of the CDR3 is 11 residues. The CDR3: CSVSRGETQYF. Written as DNA, the CDR3 is TGCAGCGTGTCCCGAGGGGAGACCCAGTACTTC.